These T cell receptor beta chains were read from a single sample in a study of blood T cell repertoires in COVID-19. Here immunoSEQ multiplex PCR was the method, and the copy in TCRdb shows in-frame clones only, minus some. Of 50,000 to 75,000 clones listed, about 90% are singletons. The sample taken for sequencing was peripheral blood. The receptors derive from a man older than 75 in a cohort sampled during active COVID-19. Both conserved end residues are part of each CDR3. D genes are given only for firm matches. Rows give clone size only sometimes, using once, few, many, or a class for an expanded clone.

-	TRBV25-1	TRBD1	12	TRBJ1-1	CASSPRQGRAFF	TGTGCCAGCAGTCCCCGACAGGGGAGGGCTTTCTTT
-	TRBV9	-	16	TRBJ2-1	CASSVGGLSSYNEQFF	TGTGCCAGCAGCGTAGGGGGCCTGAGCTCCTACAATGAGCAGTTCTTC
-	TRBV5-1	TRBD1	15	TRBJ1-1	CASSLRTGRNTEAFF	TGCGCCAGCAGCTTAAGGACAGGGAGGAACACTGAAGCTTTCTTT
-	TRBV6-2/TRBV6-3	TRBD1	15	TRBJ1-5	CASSKTGGGNQPQHF	TGTGCCAGCAGTAAGACAGGGGGCGGCAATCAGCCCCAGCATTTT
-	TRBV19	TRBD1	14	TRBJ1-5	CASSRDRVGQPQHF	TGTGCCAGTAGCCGGGACAGGGTCGGTCAGCCCCAGCATTTT
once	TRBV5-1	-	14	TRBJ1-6	CASSSSSSRSPLHF	TGCGCCAGCAGCTCGTCGAGTAGCCGGTCACCCCTCCACTTT
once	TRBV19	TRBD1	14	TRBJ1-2	CASSVDRANYGYTF	TGTGCCAGTAGTGTGGACAGGGCTAACTATGGCTACACCTTC
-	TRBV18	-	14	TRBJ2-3	CASSGQPSTDTQYF	TGTGCCAGCTCAGGGCAGCCAAGCACAGATACGCAGTATTTT
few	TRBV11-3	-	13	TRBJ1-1	CASSLMIGTEAFF	TGTGCCAGCAGCTTAATGATCGGCACTGAAGCTTTCTTT
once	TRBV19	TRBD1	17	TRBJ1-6	CASSLLPPGQGSSPLHF	TGTGCCAGTAGTCTATTGCCGCCGGGACAGGGATCTTCACCCCTCCACTTT
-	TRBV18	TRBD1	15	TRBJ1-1	CASSPGPGGNTEAFF	TGTGCCAGCTCACCAGGGCCAGGGGGGAACACTGAAGCTTTCTTT
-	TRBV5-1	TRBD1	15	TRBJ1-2	CASSLDPGGDYGYTF	TGCGCCAGCAGCTTAGATCCAGGGGGCGACTATGGCTACACCTTC
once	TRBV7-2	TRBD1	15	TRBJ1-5	CASSLSPDRVQPQHF	TGTGCCAGCAGCTTATCTCCGGACAGGGTCCAGCCCCAGCATTTT